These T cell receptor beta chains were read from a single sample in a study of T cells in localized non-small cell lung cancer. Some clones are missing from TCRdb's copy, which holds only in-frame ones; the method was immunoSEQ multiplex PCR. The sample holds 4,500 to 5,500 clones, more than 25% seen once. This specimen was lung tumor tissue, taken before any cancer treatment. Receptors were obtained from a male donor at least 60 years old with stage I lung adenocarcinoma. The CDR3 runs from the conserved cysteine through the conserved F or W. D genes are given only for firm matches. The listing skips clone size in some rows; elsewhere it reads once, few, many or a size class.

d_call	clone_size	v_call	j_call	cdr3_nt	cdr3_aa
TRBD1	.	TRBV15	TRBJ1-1	TGTGCCACCAGCAGGACAGGGGCGCGGAGAACTGAAGCTTTCTTT	CATSRTGARRTEAFF
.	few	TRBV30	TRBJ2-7	TGTGCCTGGAACAGGGAATATCCATACGAGCAGTACTTC	CAWNREYPYEQYF
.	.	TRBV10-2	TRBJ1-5	TGCGCCAGCAGTGAAGGGAGGAATCAGCCCCAGCATTTT	CASSEGRNQPQHF
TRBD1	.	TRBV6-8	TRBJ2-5	TGTGCCAGCAGTTCGATCGACAGGGGACAAGAGACCCAGTACTTC	CASSSIDRGQETQYF
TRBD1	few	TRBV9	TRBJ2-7	TGTGCCAGTCAAGGACAGGGGCACTACGAGCAGTACTTC	CASQGQGHYEQYF
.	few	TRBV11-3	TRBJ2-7	TGTGCCAGCAGCTTAAGTGCAGGTTTGGGCGAGCAGTACTTC	CASSLSAGLGEQYF
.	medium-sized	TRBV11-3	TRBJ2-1	TGTGCCAGCAGCTTAGGCGGGGGCCTAAACAATGAGCAGTTCTTC	CASSLGGGLNNEQFF
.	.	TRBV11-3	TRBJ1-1	TGTGCCAGCAGCCCCCGAGCGGGGAACACTGAAGCTTTCTTT	CASSPRAGNTEAFF
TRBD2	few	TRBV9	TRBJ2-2	TGTGCCAGCAGCGGAAGGGGACTAGCGGGGATAATCGCGAACACCGGGGAGCTGTTTTTT	CASSGRGLAGIIANTGELFF
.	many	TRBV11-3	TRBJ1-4	TGTGCCAGCAGCTTGCGGGGTCGGGGAGATGAAAAACTGTTTTTT	CASSLRGRGDEKLFF
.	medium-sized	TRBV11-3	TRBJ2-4	TGTGCCAGCGTCCAGGGTAGCGGCAAAAACATTCAGTACTTC	CASVQGSGKNIQYF
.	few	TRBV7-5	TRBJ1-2	TGTGCCAGCAGCAATCTTGAGGGGACCTATGGCTACACCTTC	CASSNLEGTYGYTF
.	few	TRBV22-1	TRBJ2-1	TGTGCCAGCAGTACCCTAGCGGGAGCCTCCTACAATGAGCAGTTCTTC	CASSTLAGASYNEQFF
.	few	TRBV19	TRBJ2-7	TGTGCCAGTTCTACAGCGGACGTAAGGTCCTACGAGCAGTACTTC	CASSTADVRSYEQYF